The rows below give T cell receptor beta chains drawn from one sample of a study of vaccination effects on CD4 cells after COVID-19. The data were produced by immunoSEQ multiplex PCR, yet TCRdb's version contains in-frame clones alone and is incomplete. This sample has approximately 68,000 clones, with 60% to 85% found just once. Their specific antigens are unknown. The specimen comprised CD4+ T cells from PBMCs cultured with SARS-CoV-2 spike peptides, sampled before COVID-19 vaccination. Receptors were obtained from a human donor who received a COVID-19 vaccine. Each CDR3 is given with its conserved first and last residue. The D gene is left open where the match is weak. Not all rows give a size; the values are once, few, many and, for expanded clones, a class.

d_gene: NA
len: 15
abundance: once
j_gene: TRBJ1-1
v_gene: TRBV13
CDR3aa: CASRTRSAVNTEAFF
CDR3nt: TGTGCCAGCAGGACCCGTTCCGCGGTGAACACTGAAGCTTTCTTT

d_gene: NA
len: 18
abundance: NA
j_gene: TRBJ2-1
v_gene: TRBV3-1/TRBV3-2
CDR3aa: CASSQDLSHRDSYNEQFF
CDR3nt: TGTGCCAGCAGCCAAGATCTAAGTCACCGAGACTCCTACAATGAGCAGTTCTTC

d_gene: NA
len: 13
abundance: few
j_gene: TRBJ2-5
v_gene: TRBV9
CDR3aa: CASGPAQKETQYF
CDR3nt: TGTGCCAGCGGTCCTGCACAGAAAGAGACCCAGTACTTC

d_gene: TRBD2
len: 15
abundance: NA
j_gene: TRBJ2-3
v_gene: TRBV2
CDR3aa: CASKLAGDGGYTQYF
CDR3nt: TGTGCCAGCAAATTGGCGGGGGACGGTGGATATACGCAGTATTTT

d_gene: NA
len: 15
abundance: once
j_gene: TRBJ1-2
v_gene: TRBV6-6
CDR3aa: CASSTSGMGRGGYTF
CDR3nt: TGTGCCAGCAGTACCTCGGGGATGGGGAGGGGAGGCTACACCTTC

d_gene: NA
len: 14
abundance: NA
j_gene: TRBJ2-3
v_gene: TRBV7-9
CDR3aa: CASSFNLGTDTQYF
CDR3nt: TGTGCCAGCAGCTTTAATCTGGGAACAGATACGCAGTATTTT

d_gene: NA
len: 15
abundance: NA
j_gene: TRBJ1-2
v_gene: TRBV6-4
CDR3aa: CASSAGGPGNYGYTF
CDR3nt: TGTGCCAGCAGTGCTGGGGGGCCGGGTAACTATGGCTACACCTTC

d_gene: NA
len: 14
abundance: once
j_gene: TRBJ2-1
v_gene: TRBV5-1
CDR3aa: CASSLDRGGNEQFF
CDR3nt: TGCGCCAGCAGCTTGGATAGGGGCGGGAATGAGCAGTTCTTC

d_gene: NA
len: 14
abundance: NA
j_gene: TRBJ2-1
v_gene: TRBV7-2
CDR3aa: CASSPMSLEGEQFF
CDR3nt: TGTGCCAGCAGCCCGATGTCCTTGGAAGGAGAACAGTTCTTC

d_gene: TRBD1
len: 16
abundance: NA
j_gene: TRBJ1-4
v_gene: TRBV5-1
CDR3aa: CASSPGTGGGNEKLFF
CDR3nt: TGCGCCAGCAGCCCCGGGACAGGGGGCGGTAATGAAAAACTGTTTTTT

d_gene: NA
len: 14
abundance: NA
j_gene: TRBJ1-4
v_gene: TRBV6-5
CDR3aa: CASSSGTRSGKLFF
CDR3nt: TGTGCCAGCAGTTCCGGGACAAGAAGTGGAAAACTGTTTTTT

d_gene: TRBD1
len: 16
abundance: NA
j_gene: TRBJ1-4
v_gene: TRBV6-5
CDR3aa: CASSYRARTGGEKLFF
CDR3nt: TGTGCCAGCAGTTACCGGGCGCGGACAGGGGGGGAAAAACTGTTTTTT

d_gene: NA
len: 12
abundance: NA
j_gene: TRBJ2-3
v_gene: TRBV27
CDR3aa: CASSLGGSRLYF
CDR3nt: TGTGCCAGCAGTTTAGGTGGATCCCGGTTGTATTTT

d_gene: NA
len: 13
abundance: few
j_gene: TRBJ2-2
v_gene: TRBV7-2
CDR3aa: CASSWEWVGELFF
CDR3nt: TGTGCCAGCAGCTGGGAATGGGTGGGGGAGCTGTTTTTT

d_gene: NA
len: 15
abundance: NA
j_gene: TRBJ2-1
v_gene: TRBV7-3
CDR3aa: CASSLQPGAYNEQFF
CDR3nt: TGTGCCAGCAGCTTACAGCCAGGTGCCTACAATGAGCAGTTCTTC

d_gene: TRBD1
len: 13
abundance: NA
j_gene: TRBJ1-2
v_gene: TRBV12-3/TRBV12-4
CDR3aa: CASSQDRGDGYTF
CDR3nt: TGTGCCAGCAGCCAGGACAGGGGCGATGGCTACACCTTC

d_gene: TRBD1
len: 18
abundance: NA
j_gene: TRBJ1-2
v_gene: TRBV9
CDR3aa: CASSVAPTPGQSGYGYTF
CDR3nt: TGTGCCAGCAGCGTAGCTCCGACTCCGGGACAGTCTGGCTATGGCTACACCTTC

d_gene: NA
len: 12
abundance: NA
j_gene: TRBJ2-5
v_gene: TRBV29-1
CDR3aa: CSAAPAAETQYF
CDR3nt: TGCAGCGCGGCGCCTGCCGCAGAGACCCAGTACTTC

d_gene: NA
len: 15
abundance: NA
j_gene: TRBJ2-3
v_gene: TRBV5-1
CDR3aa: CASSLVYSSTDTQYF
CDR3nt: TGCGCCAGCAGCTTGGTCTACTCAAGCACAGATACGCAGTATTTT

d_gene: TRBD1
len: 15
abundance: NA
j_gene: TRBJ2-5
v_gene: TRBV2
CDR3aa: CASSGDRGQGETQYF
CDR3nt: TGTGCCAGCAGTGGGGACAGGGGGCAGGGGGAGACCCAGTACTTC

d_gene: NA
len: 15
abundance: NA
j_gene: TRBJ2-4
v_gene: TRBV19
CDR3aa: CASSPPPGLKNIQYF
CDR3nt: TGTGCCAGTAGCCCCCCCCCAGGACTCAAAAACATTCAGTACTTC

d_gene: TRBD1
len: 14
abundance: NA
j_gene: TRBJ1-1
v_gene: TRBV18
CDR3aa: CASSSGQGGTEAFF
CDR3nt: TGTGCCAGCTCATCGGGACAGGGCGGAACTGAAGCTTTCTTT

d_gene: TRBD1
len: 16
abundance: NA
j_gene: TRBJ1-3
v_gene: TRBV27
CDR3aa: CASSLWDRGPGNTIYF
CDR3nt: TGTGCCAGCAGTTTATGGGACAGGGGGCCCGGAAACACCATATATTTT

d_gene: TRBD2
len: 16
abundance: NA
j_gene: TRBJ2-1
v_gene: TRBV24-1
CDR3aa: CATSDATSGAYNEQFF
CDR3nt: TGTGCCACCAGTGATGCGACTAGCGGGGCCTACAATGAGCAGTTCTTC

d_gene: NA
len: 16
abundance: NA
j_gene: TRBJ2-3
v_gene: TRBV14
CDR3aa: CASSQTLGRYGDTQYF
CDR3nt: TGTGCCAGCAGCCAGACACTAGGAAGGTATGGGGATACGCAGTATTTT

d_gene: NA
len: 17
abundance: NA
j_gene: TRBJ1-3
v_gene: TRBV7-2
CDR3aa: CASSVSGQPGSGNTIYF
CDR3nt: TGTGCCAGCAGTGTTTCTGGCCAGCCGGGCTCTGGAAACACCATATATTTT

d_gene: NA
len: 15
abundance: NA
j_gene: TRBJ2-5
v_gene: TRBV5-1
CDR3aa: CASSLVPGAQETQYF
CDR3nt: TGCGCCAGCAGCTTGGTTCCGGGGGCCCAAGAGACCCAGTACTTC

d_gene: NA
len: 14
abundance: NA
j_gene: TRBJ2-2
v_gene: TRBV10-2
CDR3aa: CATQAPANTGELFF
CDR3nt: TGCGCCACCCAGGCCCCCGCGAACACCGGGGAGCTGTTTTTT

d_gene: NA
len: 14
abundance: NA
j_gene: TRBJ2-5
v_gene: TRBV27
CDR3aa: CASSLFGRVETQYF
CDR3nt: TGTGCCAGCAGTTTATTCGGCAGGGTGGAGACCCAGTACTTC

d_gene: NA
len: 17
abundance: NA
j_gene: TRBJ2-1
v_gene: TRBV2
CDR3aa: CASSEVGISGPYNEQFF
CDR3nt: TGTGCCAGCAGTGAAGTTGGCATAAGTGGGCCCTACAATGAGCAGTTCTTC

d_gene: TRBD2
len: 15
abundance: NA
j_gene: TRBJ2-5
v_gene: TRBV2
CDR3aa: CASSPLAGTQETQYF
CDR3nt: TGTGCCAGCAGCCCGTTAGCGGGAACCCAAGAGACCCAGTACTTC

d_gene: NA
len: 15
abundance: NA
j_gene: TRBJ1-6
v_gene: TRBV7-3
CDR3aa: CASSLTFGINSPLHF
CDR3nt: TGTGCCAGCAGCTTAACATTCGGAATTAATTCACCCCTCCACTTT

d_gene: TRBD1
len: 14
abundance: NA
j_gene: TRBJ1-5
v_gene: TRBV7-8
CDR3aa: CASLSGTGDQPQHF
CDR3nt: TGTGCCAGCTTATCCGGGACAGGGGACCAGCCCCAGCATTTT

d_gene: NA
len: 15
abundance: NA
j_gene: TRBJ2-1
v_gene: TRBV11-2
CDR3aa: CASSFLASSYNEQFF
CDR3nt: TGTGCCAGCAGCTTCCTAGCGAGCTCCTACAATGAGCAGTTCTTC

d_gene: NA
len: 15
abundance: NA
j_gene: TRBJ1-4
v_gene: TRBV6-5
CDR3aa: CASSYGGATNEKLFF
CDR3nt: TGTGCCAGCAGTTACGGCGGGGCAACTAATGAAAAACTGTTTTTT

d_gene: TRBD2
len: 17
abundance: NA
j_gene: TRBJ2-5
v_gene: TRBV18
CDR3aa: CASSPPRGEQDQETQYF
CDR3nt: TGTGCCAGCTCACCCCCCCGGGGGGAACAGGACCAAGAGACCCAGTACTTC

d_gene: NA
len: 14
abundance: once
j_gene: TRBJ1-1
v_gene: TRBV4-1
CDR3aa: CASSPRAENTEAFF
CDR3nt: TGCGCCAGCAGCCCCCGGGCAGAGAACACTGAAGCTTTCTTT

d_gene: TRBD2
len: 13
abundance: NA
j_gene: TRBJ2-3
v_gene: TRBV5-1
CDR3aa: CASAGGNTDTQYF
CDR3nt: TGCGCCAGCGCGGGGGGGAACACAGATACGCAGTATTTT

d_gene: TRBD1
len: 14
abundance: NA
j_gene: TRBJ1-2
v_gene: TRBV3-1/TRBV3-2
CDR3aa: CASSQRNRGYGYTF
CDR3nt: TGTGCCAGCAGCCAAAGGAACAGGGGCTATGGCTACACCTTC

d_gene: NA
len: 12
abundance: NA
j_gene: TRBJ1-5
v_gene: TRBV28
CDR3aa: CASQDSNQPQHF
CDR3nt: TGTGCCAGCCAGGACAGCAATCAGCCCCAGCATTTT

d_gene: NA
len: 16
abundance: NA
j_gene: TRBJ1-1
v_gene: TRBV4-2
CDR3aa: CASSQETGALDTEAFF
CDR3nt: TGTGCCAGCAGCCAAGAGACAGGAGCCTTGGACACTGAAGCTTTCTTT

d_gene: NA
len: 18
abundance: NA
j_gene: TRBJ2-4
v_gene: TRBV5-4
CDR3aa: CASSYPGQTLIAKNIQYF
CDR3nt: TGTGCCAGCAGCTACCCCGGACAGACTCTTATAGCCAAAAACATTCAGTACTTC

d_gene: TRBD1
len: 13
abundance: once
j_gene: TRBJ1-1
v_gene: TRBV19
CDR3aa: CASDRDGNTEAFF
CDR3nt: TGTGCCAGCGACAGGGACGGGAACACTGAAGCTTTCTTT

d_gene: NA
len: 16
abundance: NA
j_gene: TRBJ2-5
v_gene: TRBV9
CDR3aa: CASSALGGVGGETQYF
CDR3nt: TGTGCCAGCAGCGCCCTAGGAGGGGTGGGCGGGGAGACCCAGTACTTC

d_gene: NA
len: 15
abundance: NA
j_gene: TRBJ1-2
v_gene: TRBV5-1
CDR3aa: CASSLIGARNYGYTF
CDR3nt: TGCGCCAGCAGCTTGATAGGGGCACGGAACTATGGCTACACCTTC

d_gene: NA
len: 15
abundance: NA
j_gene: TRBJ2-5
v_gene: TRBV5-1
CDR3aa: CASSLQAQEGETQYF
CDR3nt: TGCGCCAGCAGCTTACAGGCTCAAGAAGGAGAGACCCAGTACTTC

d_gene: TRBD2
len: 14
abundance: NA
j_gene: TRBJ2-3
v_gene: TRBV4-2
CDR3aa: CASSTSGGTDTQYF
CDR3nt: TGTGCCAGCAGTACTAGCGGGGGCACAGATACGCAGTATTTT

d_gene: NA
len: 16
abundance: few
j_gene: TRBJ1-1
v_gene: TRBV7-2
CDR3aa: CASSLDLGTMNTEAFF
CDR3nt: TGTGCCAGCAGTCTCGATCTGGGAACCATGAACACTGAAGCTTTCTTT

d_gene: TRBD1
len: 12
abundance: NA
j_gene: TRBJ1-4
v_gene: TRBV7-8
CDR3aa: CASSLATGPPVF
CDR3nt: TGTGCCAGCAGCTTAGCGACAGGGCCCCCCGTTTTT

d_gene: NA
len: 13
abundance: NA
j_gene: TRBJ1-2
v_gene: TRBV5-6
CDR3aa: CASSFQDRSGYTF
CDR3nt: TGTGCCAGCAGCTTTCAGGACCGGAGTGGCTACACCTTC

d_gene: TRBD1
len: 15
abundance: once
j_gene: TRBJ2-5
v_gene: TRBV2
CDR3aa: CASRVTGARGETQYF
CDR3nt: TGTGCCAGCAGAGTTACAGGGGCCCGTGGCGAGACCCAGTACTTC

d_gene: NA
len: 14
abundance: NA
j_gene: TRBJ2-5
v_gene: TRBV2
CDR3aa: CASKVGGPQETQYF
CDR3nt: TGTGCCAGCAAGGTCGGCGGGCCACAAGAGACCCAGTACTTC

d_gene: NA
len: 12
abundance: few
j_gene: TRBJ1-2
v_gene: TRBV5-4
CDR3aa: CASSFTGRGYTF
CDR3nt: TGTGCCAGCAGCTTTACGGGGAGAGGCTACACCTTC